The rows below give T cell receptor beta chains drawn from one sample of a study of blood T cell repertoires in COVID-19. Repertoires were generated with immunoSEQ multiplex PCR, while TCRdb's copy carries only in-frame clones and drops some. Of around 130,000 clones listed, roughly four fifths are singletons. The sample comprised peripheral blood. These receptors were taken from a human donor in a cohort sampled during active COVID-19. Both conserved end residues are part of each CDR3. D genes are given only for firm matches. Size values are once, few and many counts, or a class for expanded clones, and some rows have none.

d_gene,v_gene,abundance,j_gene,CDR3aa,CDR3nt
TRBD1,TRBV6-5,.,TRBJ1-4,CASSITGGGEKLFF,TGTGCCAGCAGTATAACAGGGGGCGGTGAAAAACTGTTTTTT
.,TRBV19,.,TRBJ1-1,CATQDSMNTEAFF,TGTGCCACCCAGGACAGCATGAACACTGAAGCTTTCTTT
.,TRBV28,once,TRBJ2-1,CASEINNEQFF,TGTGCCAGCGAGATTAACAATGAGCAGTTCTTC
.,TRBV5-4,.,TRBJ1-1,CASSLRAGVHTEAFF,TGTGCCAGCAGCTTGCGGGCAGGGGTCCACACTGAAGCTTTCTTT
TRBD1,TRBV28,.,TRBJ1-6,CASTPGGQVNSPLHF,TGTGCCAGCACTCCCGGAGGACAGGTGAATTCACCCCTCCACTTT
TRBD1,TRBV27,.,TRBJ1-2,CASSPLDRDHGYTF,TGTGCCAGCAGTCCCTTAGACAGGGACCATGGCTACACCTTC
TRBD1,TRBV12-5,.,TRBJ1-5,CASGQGGQPQHF,TGTGCTAGCGGACAGGGCGGCCAGCCCCAGCATTTT
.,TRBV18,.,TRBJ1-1,CASSTTDSYLNTEAFF,TGTGCCAGCTCAACGACGGACAGTTACTTGAACACTGAAGCTTTCTTT
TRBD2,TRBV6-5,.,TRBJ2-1,CASSQASGGADEQFF,TGTGCCAGCAGCCAGGCTAGCGGGGGGGCCGATGAGCAGTTCTTC
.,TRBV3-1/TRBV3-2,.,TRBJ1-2,CASSQGSGELGGYTF,TGTGCCAGCAGCCAAGGCTCCGGGGAGCTGGGGGGCTACACCTTC
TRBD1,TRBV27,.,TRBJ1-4,CASSGGQFNEKLFF,TGTGCCAGCAGTGGGGGACAGTTTAATGAAAAACTGTTTTTT
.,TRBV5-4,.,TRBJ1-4,CASSYWALTNEKLFF,TGTGCCAGCAGCTATTGGGCTTTAACTAATGAAAAACTGTTTTTT
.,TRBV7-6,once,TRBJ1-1,CASSPLTEAFF,TGTGCCAGCAGCCCCCTCACTGAAGCTTTCTTT
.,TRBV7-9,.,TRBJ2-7,CASSLFPGVAYEQYF,TGTGCCAGCAGCTTATTTCCGGGGGTGGCGTACGAGCAGTACTTC
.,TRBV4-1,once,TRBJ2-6,CASSQESQVTGANVLTF,TGCGCCAGCAGCCAAGAGTCCCAGGTCACCGGGGCCAACGTCCTGACTTTC
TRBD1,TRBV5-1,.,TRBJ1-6,CASSPLGQESSYNSPLHF,TGCGCCAGCAGCCCGCTAGGACAGGAAAGCTCCTATAATTCACCCCTCCACTTT
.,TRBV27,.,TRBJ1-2,CASSPRGTGDGYTF,TGTGCCAGCAGCCCCCGGGGTACGGGGGATGGCTACACCTTC
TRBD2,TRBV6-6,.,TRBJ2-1,CASSAGLADYNEQFF,TGTGCCAGCAGTGCGGGACTAGCGGACTACAATGAGCAGTTCTTC
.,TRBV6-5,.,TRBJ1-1,CASIGGTEAFF,TGTGCCAGCATCGGGGGCACTGAAGCTTTCTTT
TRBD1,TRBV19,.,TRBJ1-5,CASSIATGGQPQHF,TGTGCCAGTAGTATAGCGACAGGGGGTCAGCCCCAGCATTTT
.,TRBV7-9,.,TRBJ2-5,CASSFQGLETQYF,TGTGCCAGCAGCTTTCAGGGGTTGGAGACCCAGTACTTC
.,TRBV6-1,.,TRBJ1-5,CASGEGGQPQHF,TGTGCCAGCGGTGAGGGAGGTCAGCCCCAGCATTTT
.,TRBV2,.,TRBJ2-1,CASTTGYNEQFF,TGTGCCAGCACAACAGGGTACAATGAGCAGTTCTTC
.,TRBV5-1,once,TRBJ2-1,CASSLGGLGSEQFF,TGCGCCAGCAGCTTGGGGGGCCTGGGCAGTGAGCAGTTCTTC
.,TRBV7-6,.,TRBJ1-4,CASSLAAGNEKLFF,TGTGCCAGCAGCTTAGCGGCAGGGAATGAAAAACTGTTTTTT
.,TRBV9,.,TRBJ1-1,CASSVGGGVNTEAFF,TGTGCCAGCAGCGTAGGCGGGGGTGTTAACACTGAAGCTTTCTTT
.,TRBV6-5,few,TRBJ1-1,CASRGRGPYTEAFF,TGTGCCAGCAGGGGGAGGGGACCGTACACTGAAGCTTTCTTT
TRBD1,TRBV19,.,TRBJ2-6,CASSAFGTVKPGANVLTF,TGTGCCAGTAGTGCTTTTGGGACAGTTAAACCTGGGGCCAACGTCCTGACTTTC
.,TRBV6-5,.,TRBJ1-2,CASSIKPVYGYTF,TGTGCCAGCAGCATAAAGCCGGTCTATGGCTACACCTTC
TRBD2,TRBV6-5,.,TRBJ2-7,CASSRRLAGIYEQYF,TGTGCCAGCAGTCGTCGACTAGCGGGGATATACGAGCAGTACTTC
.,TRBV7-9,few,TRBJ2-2,CASSLGPLAGTGELFF,TGTGCCAGCAGCTTAGGCCCCCTAGCCGGCACCGGGGAGCTGTTTTTT
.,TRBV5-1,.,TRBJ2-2,CASSFGGIGELFF,TGCGCCAGCAGCTTCGGCGGTATCGGGGAGCTGTTTTTT
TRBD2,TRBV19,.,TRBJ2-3,CASSRTSGGFTDTQYF,TGTGCCAGTAGTAGGACTAGCGGGGGGTTCACAGATACGCAGTATTTT